This is a list of T cell receptor beta chains from one sample in a study of cytomegalovirus exposure and HLA in healthy donors. Assay used: immunoSEQ multiplex PCR; TCRdb lists only in-frame clones, some missing. The table has roughly 190,000 clones, 77% seen once; the top ten hold approximately 2%. Input material: PBMCs. These receptors were collected from a woman under 40 in good health and CMV-seropositive. The CDR3 runs from the conserved cysteine through the conserved F or W. The D gene is left open where the match is weak. Clone size is not always given. Where it is, it says once, few, many or a class for expanded clones.

. TRBJ1-4 TRBV30 . TGTGCCTGTCGGGGGGCTAATGAAAAACTGTTTTTT CACRGANEKLFF
. TRBJ1-1 TRBV5-1 . TGCGCCAGCAGCTTTGTGACAGGACCTACGAACACTGAAGCTTTCTTT CASSFVTGPTNTEAFF
. TRBJ1-6 TRBV6-1 . TGTGCCAGCGTAGGAGACTATAGTAATTCACCCCTCCACTTT CASVGDYSNSPLHF
. TRBJ1-2 TRBV28 . TGTGCCAGCAGTTTGCAGGTCCAATATGGCTACACCTTC CASSLQVQYGYTF
. TRBJ2-7 TRBV5-6 . TGTGCCAGCAGCAGAGACAACTCCTACGAGCAGTACTTC CASSRDNSYEQYF
TRBD1 TRBJ2-3 TRBV4-2 . TGTGCCAGCAGCCAAGAAGAGGGACAGGGGGTCACAGATACGCAGTATTTT CASSQEEGQGVTDTQYF
TRBD1 TRBJ1-5 TRBV7-9 . TGTGCCAGCAGCTCGGACAGGTTCAATCAGCCCCAGCATTTT CASSSDRFNQPQHF
. TRBJ1-2 TRBV7-8 . TGTGCCAGCAGCTTAGCGCGTGGGCCGCCCTATGGCTACACCTTC CASSLARGPPYGYTF
. TRBJ2-7 TRBV15 . TGTGCCACCAGCAGAGAAGGTAGCGGTTCCTACGAGCAGTACTTC CATSREGSGSYEQYF
TRBD1 TRBJ1-2 TRBV29-1 . TGCAGCGTTTTATCTACAGGGGGAGGAAACTATGGCTACACCTTC CSVLSTGGGNYGYTF
TRBD1 TRBJ1-1 TRBV5-6 . TGTGCCAGCAGCCCCGGGAGGGCAGGGGGCACTGAAGCTTTCTTT CASSPGRAGGTEAFF
TRBD2 TRBJ2-7 TRBV15 . TGTGCCACCAGGGGACTAGCGGGAAGTAGGCAGTACTTC CATRGLAGSRQYF
. TRBJ1-6 TRBV19 . TGTGCCAGTAGTAAGCCGGGACACTATAATTCACCCCTCCACTTT CASSKPGHYNSPLHF
. TRBJ2-1 TRBV29-1 . TGCAGCCAGCGCTCTGTGGGTAATGAGCAGTTCTTC CSQRSVGNEQFF
TRBD2 TRBJ2-3 TRBV2 . TGTGCCAGCAGTGAGGGACTAGCGGTCCGCGATACGCAGTATTTT CASSEGLAVRDTQYF
. TRBJ1-5 TRBV6-6 . TGTGCCAGCAGTTACGAGGGAGGGCAGCCCCAGCATTTT CASSYEGGQPQHF
. TRBJ2-2 TRBV5-1 . TGCGCCAGCAGCTTTGTAGGACTAACAACCGGGGAGCTGTTTTTT CASSFVGLTTGELFF
. TRBJ1-2 TRBV28 . TGTGCCAGCAGCCTTACGTTACAGGGCAATAGGGGCTACACCTTC CASSLTLQGNRGYTF
TRBD1 TRBJ2-7 TRBV10-1 . TGCGCCACCACCCTAGGGGGATACAGGGGCTACGAGCAGTACTTC CATTLGGYRGYEQYF
TRBD1 TRBJ2-3 TRBV6-4 once TGTGCCAGCAGTGATCCCGGACAGGGCACAGATACGCAGTATTTT CASSDPGQGTDTQYF
. TRBJ1-5 TRBV6-6 few TGTGCCAGCGCGGTGGGCAATCAGCCCCAGCATTTT CASAVGNQPQHF
. TRBJ2-1 TRBV6-5 few TGTGCCAGCAGACGGGATACCTACAATGAGCAGTTCTTC CASRRDTYNEQFF
TRBD1 TRBJ1-3 TRBV9 . TGTGCCAGCAGCGTCGGACAGGGGGGCGGAAACACCATATATTTT CASSVGQGGGNTIYF
. TRBJ1-2 TRBV9 once TGTGCCAGCAGCGGGCACAGGGAATCGCACTATGGCTACACCTTC CASSGHRESHYGYTF
TRBD2 TRBJ2-5 TRBV27 once TGTGCCAGCAATACTAGCGGGGGGTGGGAGACCCAGTACTTC CASNTSGGWETQYF
TRBD1 TRBJ2-1 TRBV6-5 . TGTGCCAGCAGCCGGACAGGGCCCAGTAGCAATGAGCAGTTCTTC CASSRTGPSSNEQFF
. TRBJ2-3 TRBV19 . TGTGCCACTGCGTCTTTTACGGAGATCACAGATACGCAGTATTTT CATASFTEITDTQYF
. TRBJ1-4 TRBV7-2 . TGTGCCAGCAGCTTAGCGAGGGGGGAAAAACTGTTTTTT CASSLARGEKLFF
. TRBJ2-4 TRBV19 . TGTGCCAGTAGCCACTGGGCGGCAGGGCTAGCCAAAAACATTCAGTACTTC CASSHWAAGLAKNIQYF
TRBD1 TRBJ2-6 TRBV4-2 . TGTGCCAGCAGCCCCCGGGACAGGACAACTGGGGCCAACGTCCTGACTTTC CASSPRDRTTGANVLTF
TRBD2 TRBJ2-3 TRBV28 . TGTGCCAGCCCACCCCGACGATTTAGCGGGAGCCCAGGGGATACGCAGTATTTT CASPPRRFSGSPGDTQYF
TRBD1 TRBJ1-2 TRBV30 . TGTGCCTGGAATCGTATAGGGACAGGGAAAGGCTACACCTTC CAWNRIGTGKGYTF
. TRBJ1-1 TRBV28 . TGTGCCAGCAGTTTCCCGCTGGGGGGGCAGGGGCCCAAGAACACTGAAGCTTTCTTT CASSFPLGGQGPKNTEAFF
. TRBJ2-5 TRBV19 . TGTGCCAGTAGTATAAACTACCAAGAGACCCAGTACTTC CASSINYQETQYF
. TRBJ2-7 TRBV4-3 . TGCGCCAGCAGCCGCGGAGACAGTTCGGTCGAGCAGTACTTC CASSRGDSSVEQYF
TRBD1 TRBJ2-7 TRBV6-5 once TGTGCCAGCAGTTGGGACAGGGGGCAAGGATACGAGCAGTACTTC CASSWDRGQGYEQYF
TRBD2 TRBJ2-7 TRBV10-3 . TGTGCCATCAGTGAGTCGGCGCGGGGGGTAGCCCACGAGCAGTACTTC CAISESARGVAHEQYF
TRBD1 TRBJ2-3 TRBV7-6 . TGTGCCAGCAGCTCTCAGGGGGCCCCTGCAGGAGATACGCAGTATTTT CASSSQGAPAGDTQYF
TRBD2 TRBJ2-3 TRBV7-8 . TGTGCCAGCAGCCCGCGACCGATAGCGGGGCGGGTCCTAGGACAAGATACGCAGTATTTT CASSPRPIAGRVLGQDTQYF
TRBD2 TRBJ2-7 TRBV7-9 . TGTGCCAGCAGCTTACCCGGATCGGGGGGAGGGTCGGACGAGCAGTACTTC CASSLPGSGGGSDEQYF
TRBD2 TRBJ2-5 TRBV7-9 once TGTGCCAGCAGCCTAGGGCTAGCGGGGGTGCAAGAGACCCAGTACTTC CASSLGLAGVQETQYF
TRBD1 TRBJ2-7 TRBV6-5 . TGTGCCAGCAGGGCGGGGACAGGGGGCTACGAGCAGTACTTC CASRAGTGGYEQYF